This T cell receptor (beta chain) stems from a study of beta chain features in type 1 diabetes. Overall study: The samples had 100 million to 140 million sorted cells examined in all.

V lost 6 bases, J lost 8 bases, and 9 bases stayed unmatched. CDR1 and CDR2 from the germline V gene are LNHDA and SQIVND (reference sequence). The CDR3 consists of 13 residues. CD45RO/CCR7/CD25/CD127/CD95/CD27 staining was used to isolate CD4+ naive, central memory, regulatory and stem cell-like memory cells by sorting. This clone was counted between two and nine times. Every bit of the isolated RNA underwent reverse transcription, so sequencing read expressed TCRB transcripts. Some clones are missing from TCRdb's copy, which holds only in-frame ones; the method was immunoSEQ multiplex PCR. The sample has roughly 290,000 clones; about 8% are singletons.

The V call is TRBV19, the J call TRBJ1-2; 7 bases map to TRBD1. Sequencing input: central memory CD4+ T cells from blood. The sequence derives from a young woman in good health. The DNA of the CDR3 is TGTGCCAGTAGGACAGGGATTCGGGCAGGCTACACCTTC. Amino acid sequence: CASRTGIRAGYTF.